Listed below are T cell receptor beta chains from one sample, sequenced in a study of T-cell memory formation after mild COVID-19. One entry per CDR3 protein, called by TCRdb with MiXCR from the 5' RACE reads. The sample has under 300,000 distinct CDR3 sequences; less than 9.5% are singletons. The sample consisted of PBMCs or a T cell subset sorted from them (not recorded which). These receptors all come from a man between 18 and 35 years old who had mild COVID-19 (a few samples of this study predate the infection). Cell type and time point are not known. CDR3s leave out the opening cysteine and the closing phenylalanine or tryptophan. The order of the fields is J gene, V gene, clone size, D gene, CDR3 protein. A D gene is named only where the DNA matches it firmly. Where a row states a size, it is once, few, many or the class of an expanded clone; other rows omit it.

j_call: TRBJ2-7
v_call: TRBV10-3
clone_size: .
d_call: .
cdr3_aa: AISAGGNEQY

j_call: TRBJ2-5
v_call: TRBV15
clone_size: .
d_call: .
cdr3_aa: ATSKGPQETQY

j_call: TRBJ2-3
v_call: TRBV4-1
clone_size: many
d_call: TRBD1
cdr3_aa: ASSQTGTGVTDTQY

j_call: TRBJ1-6
v_call: TRBV12-3/TRBV12-4
clone_size: medium-sized
d_call: TRBD1
cdr3_aa: ASSFLGQGNSPLH

j_call: TRBJ2-1
v_call: TRBV6-4
clone_size: few
d_call: .
cdr3_aa: ASSDIAGAAEQF

j_call: TRBJ2-1
v_call: TRBV6-5
clone_size: many
d_call: .
cdr3_aa: ASSSVGVYNEQF

j_call: TRBJ1-5
v_call: TRBV6-2/TRBV6-3
clone_size: few
d_call: .
cdr3_aa: ASSYGTQPQH

j_call: TRBJ1-2
v_call: TRBV5-1
clone_size: few
d_call: .
cdr3_aa: ASSLEVWGTGGVYGYT

j_call: TRBJ1-5
v_call: TRBV7-9
clone_size: few
d_call: .
cdr3_aa: ASSLMGAEQPQH

j_call: TRBJ2-3
v_call: TRBV5-1
clone_size: many
d_call: TRBD2
cdr3_aa: ASSLWTSGGAYTQY

j_call: TRBJ2-2
v_call: TRBV12-3/TRBV12-4
clone_size: many
d_call: TRBD2
cdr3_aa: ASSFADGGATGELF

j_call: TRBJ1-1
v_call: TRBV18
clone_size: .
d_call: .
cdr3_aa: ASSPQVWQTGNTEAF

j_call: TRBJ2-5
v_call: TRBV27
clone_size: .
d_call: TRBD2
cdr3_aa: ASSLGLAGGRSETQY

j_call: TRBJ1-2
v_call: TRBV6-2/TRBV6-3
clone_size: .
d_call: .
cdr3_aa: ASRPTGRYGYT

j_call: TRBJ1-1
v_call: TRBV7-9
clone_size: few
d_call: .
cdr3_aa: ASSLAWGRTEAF

j_call: TRBJ1-2
v_call: TRBV24-1
clone_size: .
d_call: .
cdr3_aa: ATSEGVGYGYT

j_call: TRBJ2-3
v_call: TRBV12-3/TRBV12-4
clone_size: few
d_call: .
cdr3_aa: ASSWSAASADTQY

j_call: TRBJ2-3
v_call: TRBV4-2
clone_size: few
d_call: .
cdr3_aa: ASSQDKRAARFSTDTQY